These 27 T cell receptor beta chains originate from one sample sequenced in a study of blood T cell repertoires in COVID-19 (TCRdb year 2020). Libraries came from the immunoSEQ multiplex PCR assay. TCRdb took this table from immuneACCESS and kept in-frame rearrangements with V and J called. Such tables lack part of the clones; where checked against another copy, unresolved V genes explain under half of the gap, and the rest is unexplained. The sample has around 170,000 clones on record, 89% of them singletons. The ten largest make up less than 3% of the sample. The specimen sequenced was peripheral blood. The receptor source for this set is a man in his sixties with acute or convalescent COVID-19.

The V call is TRBV30, the J call TRBJ2-3, with D possibly TRBD2 on 7 matching bases. Germline values: CDR1 GTSNPN, CDR2 SVGIG (reference sequence). Deletions cut 4 bases from V and 4 bases from J, with 15 bases between. The CDR3 contains 14 residues. The CDR3 sequence is CAWTSGGGSDTQYF. For the CDR3, the DNA is TGTGCCTGGACCTCTGGGGGGGGCTCAGATACGCAGTATTTT.

This rearrangement joins TRBV11-1 to TRBJ2-2; 7 bases line up with TRBD2. This CDR3 has 16 amino acids. The germline V gene has CDR1 SGHAT and CDR2 FQDESV (reference sequence). V was pared by 3 bases and J by 0 bases, with 4 bases of the junction left unmatched. CDR3 loop: CASSLSGLANTGELFF. CDR3 in DNA: TGTGCCAGCAGCTTGTCTGGACTAGCGAACACCGGGGAGCTGTTTTTT. Full variable domain (outside the CDR3, taken from reference TRBV11-1 and TRBJ2-2): EAEVAQSPRYKITEKSQAVAFWCDPISGHATLYWYRQILGQGPELLVQFQDESVVDDSQLPKDRFSAERLKGVDSTLKIQPAELGDSAMYLCASSLSGLANTGELFFGEGSRLTVL.

This chain connects TRBV7-2 to TRBJ2-2; D not certain. This CDR3 is built from 15 residues. V was trimmed by 8 bases and J by 0 bases, leaving 13 bases between them. Germline values: CDR1 SGHTA, CDR2 FQGNSA. The CDR3 is CASRTNPSNTGELFF. In DNA, the CDR3 is TGTGCCAGCCGTACTAACCCGTCGAACACCGGGGAGCTGTTTTTT.

This clone was seen only a few times. CDR3 in amino acids: CATNGGNQPQHF. Written as DNA, the CDR3 is TGTGCCACCAACGGGGGAAATCAGCCCCAGCATTTT. This sequence joins TRBV19 and TRBJ1-5, with D maybe TRBD1 (5 bases). CDR3 length equals 12 residues. V lost 10 bases and J 4 bases, leaving 11 bases between the germline ends. CDR1 LNHDA and CDR2 SQIVND come from the germline V gene (reference sequence).

The chain's CDR3 is CASSLAGRGSLTNSPLHF. CDR3 coding DNA: TGTGCCAGCAGCTTAGCGGGCAGGGGCTCCCTAACTAATTCACCCCTCCACTTT. This chain uses TRBV7-8 with TRBJ1-6; the D gene is possibly TRBD1 (6 bases). Germline assignment: CDR1 SGHVS and CDR2 FQNEAQ. This CDR3 is 18 amino acids long. Between the trimmed V and J ends, which lost 0 bases and 6 bases, there was a span of 18 bases.

The rearrangement joins TRBV25-1 to TRBJ1-1; TRBD1 matches at 8 bases. The CDR3 is 14 amino acids. Germline CDR1 is MGHDK and CDR2 is SYGVNS. V lost 5 bases, J lost 2 bases, and 4 bases stayed unmatched. The CDR3 DNA sequence: TGTGCCAGCAGTTTTACAGGGGGAAACACTGAAGCTTTCTTT. Amino acids: CASSFTGGNTEAFF.

The rearrangement uses TRBV3-1 (or the pseudogene TRBV3-2) and TRBJ1-6; D possibly corresponds to TRBD1 (5 bases). The V end lost 6 bases, the J end lost 11 bases, and 17 bases lay between the germline ends. The CDR3 covers 14 residues. Germline V gene sequence: CDR1 LGHDT, CDR2 YNNKEL (reference sequence). CDR3 bases: TGTGCCAGCAGACCCCGACAGCGGGCGACACCCCTCCACTTT. Its protein product is CASRPRQRATPLHF.

The chain combines TRBV9 with TRBJ2-7, with D unclear. The CDR3 sequence is 13 residues long. V was shortened by 0 bases and J by 5 bases, with 9 bases between the two germline ends. CDR1 is SGDLS, CDR2 YYNGEE, per germline. This chain's CDR3 is CASSVGPLNEQYF. The CDR3 region has the DNA TGTGCCAGCAGCGTAGGGCCTCTGAACGAGCAGTACTTC.

In nucleotides, the CDR3 is TGTGCCAGCAGCTTAGCACTTGATGAGCAGTTCTTC. Protein sequence: CASSLALDEQFF. This sequence joins TRBV13 and TRBJ2-1; D gene ambiguous. Trimming took off 1 base at V and 8 bases at J, with 6 bases between the two ends. CDR3 length: 12 residues. CDR1 is PRHDT and CDR2 is FYEKMQ in the germline V gene (reference sequence).

About this clone itself: Other DNA sequences of this sample code for an identical CDR3. The V and J genes are TRBV12-3 or TRBV12-4 and TRBJ1-4; D ambiguous. This CDR3 contains 12 residues. The V end lost 3 bases, the J end lost 8 bases, and 7 bases lay between the germline ends. The CDR3 spells CASSLTGEKLFF. The CDR3 nucleotides are TGTGCCAGCAGTTTGACTGGAGAAAAACTGTTTTTT.

V and J are TRBV18 and TRBJ1-5; TRBD1 matches at 10 bases. Germline-derived CDR1 and CDR2 are KGHSH and LQKENI. The CDR3 extends over 14 amino acids. V gave up 4 bases and J gave up 7 bases; unmatched junction bases: 4. CDR3 in amino acids: CASSHTDRGQPQHF. The CDR3 DNA is TGTGCCAGCTCACACACGGACAGGGGGCAGCCCCAGCATTTT.

The chain employs TRBV7-7 and TRBJ2-1; the match to TRBD1 covers 11 bases. V was clipped by 5 bases and J by 10 bases; unmatched bases: 7. Germline CDR1 and CDR2: SSHAT and FNYEAQ (reference sequence). The CDR3 loop spans 14 amino acids. The CDR3 DNA reads as TGTGCCAGCAGCACCGGGACAGGGGGGCTGGAGCAGTTCTTC. Residues: CASSTGTGGLEQFF.

The V and J genes are TRBV27 and TRBJ2-3, with 9 bases identical to TRBD2. The length of the CDR3 is 17 residues. The germline V gene has CDR1 MNHEY and CDR2 SMNVEV (reference sequence). V was clipped by 5 bases and J by 6 bases; unmatched bases: 15. In DNA, the CDR3 is TGTGCCAGCAGTCCCACACGGGCGGGGGGGCCGGGTGATACGCAGTATTTT. As protein: CASSPTRAGGPGDTQYF.

This sequence joins TRBV12-3 or TRBV12-4 and TRBJ2-5; D is perhaps TRBD2 (5 bases). Trimming left V 9 bases short and J 4 bases short, with 9 bases between. This CDR3 has 11 amino acids. CDR3 in amino acids: CASRGIETQYF. CDR3 sequence (DNA): TGTGCCAGTAGAGGGATAGAGACCCAGTACTTC.

This chain joins TRBV19 and TRBJ2-7, with 7 bases identical to TRBD1. The CDR3 contains 15 residues. V shed 1 base and J 3 bases; nucleotides not matched to a gene: 6. CDR1 and CDR2 from the germline V gene are LNHDA and SQIVND (reference sequence). The CDR3 protein is CASSIAGTAYYEQYF. Written as DNA, the CDR3 is TGTGCCAGTAGTATAGCCGGGACAGCCTACTACGAGCAGTACTTC.

The chain employs TRBV7-9 and TRBJ2-2; D not resolved. This CDR3 is 15 amino acids long. Germline V gene sequence: CDR1 SEHNR, CDR2 FQNEAQ (reference sequence). With 6 bases removed from V and 4 bases from J, the gap between germline ends came to 15 bases. CDR3 amino acids: CASRPTVTSTGELFF. The CDR3 DNA is TGTGCCAGCAGGCCAACCGTAACGAGCACCGGGGAGCTGTTTTTT.

This CDR3 is CATSEGMSYSGAETQYF. The CDR3 coding sequence is TGTGCCACCAGCGAGGGCATGTCCTACAGCGGGGCGGAGACCCAGTACTTC. The chain is built from TRBV15 and TRBJ2-5; 7 nucleotides match TRBD2. CDR1 and CDR2 from the germline V gene are LNHNV and YYDKDF (reference sequence). With 5 bases clipped from V and 5 bases from J, the junction kept 17 bases outside the gene matches. CDR3 length: 17 residues.

The CDR3 nucleotides are TGTGCCAGCTCACCGGGACTGGTCACCGGGGGTCCCACAGATACGCAGTATTTT. It encodes CASSPGLVTGGPTDTQYF. The chain recombines TRBV18 with TRBJ2-3, with D possibly being TRBD2 (6 bases). Between the trimmed V and J ends, which lost 3 bases and 2 bases, there was a span of 21 bases. From germline, CDR1 is KGHSH and CDR2 LQKENI. The CDR3 totals 18 residues.

This chain joins TRBV5-1 and TRBJ1-1; 9 positions match TRBD1. Trimming took 4 bases from V and 4 from J; bases not matched to a gene: 11. Germline V gene data show CDR1 as SGHRS and CDR2 as YFSETQ. This CDR3 has 16 amino acids. This chain's CDR3 is CASSRVSTGGSTEAFF. Here the CDR3 DNA reads TGCGCCAGCAGCCGAGTTAGTACAGGGGGCTCCACTGAAGCTTTCTTT.

Regarding this clone: Other DNA sequences within the sample encode an identical CDR3. This rearrangement joins TRBV10-2 to TRBJ2-2; 7 bases are shared with TRBD2. The trim removed 4 bases at V and 5 bases at J, leaving 1 base unmatched. Germline loops: CDR1 WSHSY, CDR2 SAAADI. CDR3 length: 13 residues. CDR3 nucleotides: TGCGCCAGCAGTGGACTAGCTACCGGGGAGCTGTTTTTT. It translates to CASSGLATGELFF.

In DNA form, the CDR3 reads TGTGCCAGCACCCTGACTAGCGGGGGGGCCGATGAGCAGTTCTTC. Its protein is CASTLTSGGADEQFF. The chain couples TRBV6-6 to TRBJ2-1; 14 positions match TRBD2. This CDR3 comprises 15 residues. Germline V lookup: CDR1 MNHNY, CDR2 SVGAGI (reference sequence). V lost 7 bases and J lost 8; bases outside the gene matches: 7.

V is TRBV3-1 (or the pseudogene TRBV3-2) and J is TRBJ1-6; TRBD1 aligns across 12 bases. This CDR3 has 18 amino acids. With 0 bases clipped from V and 10 bases from J, the junction kept 10 bases outside the gene matches. Germline lookup yields CDR1 LGHDT and CDR2 YNNKEL (reference sequence). The CDR3 DNA follows: TGTGCCAGCAGCCAAGAGAACCCTCGGGACAGGGGGCGATCACCCCTCCACTTT. Residues: CASSQENPRDRGRSPLHF.

The chain is built from TRBV4-2 and TRBJ2-3; D call uncertain. The V gene lost 1 base and the J gene lost 3 bases, with 8 bases spanning the gap. Germline lookup yields CDR1 LGHNA and CDR2 YNFKEQ. CDR3 size: 14 residues. The CDR3 DNA reads TGTGCCAGCAGCCAAGCCGACAATACAGATACGCAGTATTTT. Amino acid sequence: CASSQADNTDTQYF.

The chain recombines TRBV14 with TRBJ2-7; 9 bases are shared with TRBD2. Germline assignment: CDR1 SGHDN and CDR2 FVKESK. The CDR3 length is 14 residues. V dropped 4 bases and J dropped 4; count of bases not matched to a gene: 5. CDR3 amino acids: CASSPIAGVYEQYF. The CDR3 nucleotides read TGTGCCAGCAGCCCTATAGCGGGGGTTTACGAGCAGTACTTC.

J is TRBJ2-2 and V is TRBV6-6; tentatively, D is TRBD1 (5 bases). Per the germline V gene, CDR1 is MNHNY and CDR2 is SVGAGI (reference sequence). This CDR3 comprises 14 residues. V was pared by 5 bases and J by 1 base, with 8 bases between. The CDR3 sequence: CASSRGQNTGELFF. CDR3 coding DNA: TGTGCCAGCAGTCGAGGACAGAACACCGGGGAGCTGTTTTTT.

This rearrangement joins TRBV29-1 to TRBJ1-1, with a possible D match to TRBD1 (6 bases). The V end was cut by 6 bases, the J end by 3 bases, with 14 bases between. Germline lookup yields CDR1 SQVTM and CDR2 ANQGSEA. The CDR3 totals 13 residues. The CDR3 loop reads CSVAGAGDTEAFF. In DNA form, the CDR3 reads TGCAGCGTGGCAGGGGCCGGGGACACTGAAGCTTTCTTT.

CDR3 nucleotides: TGTGCCAGCCGGGGGACAGGACTTAACACTGAAGCTTTCTTT. It encodes CASRGTGLNTEAFF. V gene TRBV18 combines with J gene TRBJ1-1; the match to TRBD1 covers 8 bases. CDR3 length: 14 amino acids. The J segment lost 2 bases and the V segment lost 8 bases, leaving 7 bases of the junction unmatched. Germline loops: CDR1 KGHSH, CDR2 LQKENI. Full variable domain (outside the CDR3, taken from reference TRBV18 and TRBJ1-1): NAGVMQNPRHLVRRRGQEARLRCSPMKGHSHVYWYRQLPEEGLKFMVYLQKENIIDESGMPKERFSAEFPKEGPSILRIQQVVRGDSAAYFCASRGTGLNTEAFFGQGTRLTVV.